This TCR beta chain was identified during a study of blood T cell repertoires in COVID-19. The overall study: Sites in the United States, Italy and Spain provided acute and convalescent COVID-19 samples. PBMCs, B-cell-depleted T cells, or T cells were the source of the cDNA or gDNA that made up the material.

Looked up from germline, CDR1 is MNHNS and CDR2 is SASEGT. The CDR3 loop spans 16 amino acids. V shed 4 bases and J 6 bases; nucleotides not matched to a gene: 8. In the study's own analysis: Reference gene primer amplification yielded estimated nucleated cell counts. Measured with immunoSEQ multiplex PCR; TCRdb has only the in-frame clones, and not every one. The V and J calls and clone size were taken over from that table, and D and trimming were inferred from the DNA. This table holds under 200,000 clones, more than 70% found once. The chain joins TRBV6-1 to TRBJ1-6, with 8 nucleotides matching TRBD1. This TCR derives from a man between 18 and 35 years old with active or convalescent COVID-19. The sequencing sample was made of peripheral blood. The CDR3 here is CASSGWGQASNSPLHF. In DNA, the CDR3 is TGTGCCAGCAGTGGATGGGGACAGGCCTCTAATTCACCCCTCCACTTT.